This TCR beta chain was observed in a study of shared clonotypes between healthy human individuals (dated by TCRdb to 2018 to 2020). About the full investigation: The cohort included a few men and a couple of women between 18 and 49 years of age. Per donor, three plates each were used for CD4 naive and CD4 memory, two for CD8 naive, and one for CD8 memory. To estimate repertoire size and how much clonotype sharing occurs between individuals, the study deeply sequenced the blood TCR repertoires of several healthy adults. Libraries were prepared and TCR repertoires were sequenced by different laboratories using diverse techniques, in order to increase sequencing depth and limit assay-specific biases. Per donor, leukapheresis produced somewhere between about 0.8 and 9 billion PBMCs.

Concerning this clone: Its antigen specificity is not known. No qualities accompany the bases; no much larger clone lies one base away.

TCR CDR3 regions were amplified from genomic DNA by multiplex PCR using the deep immunoSEQ assay. For each cell subset, the extracted genomic DNA was distributed evenly across all wells of several immunoSEQ 96-well plates, and each plate served as one replicate. Each replicate PCR for sorted subsets received roughly 0.2 ug genomic DNA, equal to roughly 33,000 T cell genomes. Purified libraries were measured with a Qubit 3.0 fluorometer, size-checked on a Bioanalyzer 2100, and measured again with the KAPA Library Quantification kit. Each immunoSEQ 96-well plate was sequenced on its own single-read 150-cycle Illumina NextSeq 550 flow cell. For the original study's pipeline: Because only junctional sequences without quality scores were contained in the immunoSEQ output, filtering matching that applied to full-length reads could not be performed. Sequences were annotated with PyIR, a Python wrapper for IgBLAST v1.9, and V/J genes and CDR3 were assigned using IMGT germline references. Any read was removed if the V/J assignment was weak (E-value above 1e-6), the CDR3 was missing, or the read contained stop codons, out-of-frame junctions, or ambiguous translated residues. V3J clonotypes were defined as sequences sharing an identical inferred V gene, J gene, and CDR3 amino acid sequence. To compute the percentage overlap between repertoires, the number of shared unique clonotypes was divided by the size of the smaller repertoire. Three approaches were used to assess repertoire richness: RTK rarefaction, the Chao1 estimator, and Recon v2.1 estimates of unobserved clonotypes. Generation probabilities for all TCRbeta clonotypes obtained by the gDNA method from a few donors were computed using OLGA. The table was pulled from immuneACCESS by TCRdb, which kept in-frame rearrangements only. Such tables lose some clones; where checked, under half of the loss comes from unresolved V genes, and the rest has no known cause. V and J calls and clone size are copied from that table; D and trimming were computed from the DNA. The sample yields more than 2,000,000 clones; approximately 94% were counted once. The ten largest clones capture around 0.15% of the sample.

Overall study outcomes, separate from this receptor: Even with the large sequencing depth, rarefaction of the sorted-subset datasets indicated that sequencing was incomplete. Naive subsets generally had larger estimated clonotype richness than memory subsets did. Sampling was restricted to blood, and TCR repertoires in tissues likely differ from the TCR repertoires found in blood. Compared with non-shared clonotypes, clonotypes shared by all four sorted-subset donors had higher generation probabilities. The genetic and exposure-history diversity represented was limited by the small number of donors. Across a handful of donors, about 4.5% of naive CD4, over 3% of naive CD8, roughly 2.2% of memory CD4, and roughly 0.4% of memory CD8 clonotypes were shared. Pairwise subsampling led to the expectation that sequencing depth would affect the degree of clonotype sharing among donors.

The donors were healthy, HIV-negative adults with no recently reported acute infections or vaccinations. Only Caucasian adults living in Nashville, Tennessee, USA were represented among the donors. CD4+ T cells were enriched through magnetic negative selection, after which naive cells were positively selected on CD45RA and the remaining negative fraction served as the memory subset. Blood was collected by leukapheresis, and PBMCs were isolated by Ficoll-Histopaque density gradient centrifugation and then cryopreserved in liquid nitrogen vapor phase. Purity and quantity of every magnetically sorted T cell population were checked by analytical flow cytometry. Genomic DNA was isolated from each sorted fraction and quantified by UV absorbance on a Nanodrop 2000c. CDR1 and CDR2 were assigned from the germline V gene (reference sequence) as MNHNY and SVGAGI. The junction shows trimming of 8 bases on V and 7 bases on J, and the gene matches do not reach 8 bases of it. From its cysteine to its phenylalanine, the CDR3 spans 14 amino acids. Kept here is only the CDR3 DNA, which spans 42 bases and is read in frame from base 1.

Sequenced input: naive CD4+ T cells sorted from blood. According to the study, the label for this sample's cell subset or site signals: CD45RA+ positively selected. The chain uses TRBV6-6 and TRBJ1-6, and 7 bases in between align with TRBD1. The sequence derives from a man aged 18 to 30 in good health. The encoded CDR3 is CASSLTGRNSPLHF. The DNA sequence reads TGTGCCAGCTCGTTGACAGGGCGCAATTCACCCCTCCACTTT.